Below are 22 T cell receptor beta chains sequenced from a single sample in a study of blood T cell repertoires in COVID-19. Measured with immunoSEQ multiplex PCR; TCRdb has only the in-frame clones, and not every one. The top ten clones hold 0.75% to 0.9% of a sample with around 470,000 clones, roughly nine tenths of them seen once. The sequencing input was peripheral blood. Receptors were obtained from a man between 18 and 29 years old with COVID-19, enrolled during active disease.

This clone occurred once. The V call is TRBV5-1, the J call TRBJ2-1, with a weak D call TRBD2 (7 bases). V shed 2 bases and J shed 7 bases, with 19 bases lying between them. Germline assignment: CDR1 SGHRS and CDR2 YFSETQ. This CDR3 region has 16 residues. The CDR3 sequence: CASSFKPGGGINEQFF. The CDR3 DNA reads TGCGCCAGCAGCTTCAAACCGGGGGGCGGTATAAATGAGCAGTTCTTC.

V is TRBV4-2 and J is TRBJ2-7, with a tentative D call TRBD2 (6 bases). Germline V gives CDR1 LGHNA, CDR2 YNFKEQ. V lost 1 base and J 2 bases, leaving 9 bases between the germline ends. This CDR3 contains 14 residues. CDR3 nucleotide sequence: TGTGCCAGCAGCCAAGCACTAGCAGCCTACGAGCAGTACTTC. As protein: CASSQALAAYEQYF.

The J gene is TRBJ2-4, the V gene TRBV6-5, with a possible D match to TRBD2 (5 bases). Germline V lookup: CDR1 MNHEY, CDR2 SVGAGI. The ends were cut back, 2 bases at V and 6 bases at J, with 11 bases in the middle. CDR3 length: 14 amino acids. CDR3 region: CASSYAGRGNIQYF. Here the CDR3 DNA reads TGTGCCAGCAGTTACGCGGGTAGAGGAAACATTCAGTACTTC.

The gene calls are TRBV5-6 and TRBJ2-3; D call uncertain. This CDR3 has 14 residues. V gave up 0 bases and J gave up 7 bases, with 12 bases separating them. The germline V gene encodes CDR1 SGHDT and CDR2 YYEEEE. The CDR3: CASSLGLSRNTQYF. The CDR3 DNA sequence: TGTGCCAGCAGCTTGGGCCTGAGCCGCAATACGCAGTATTTT.

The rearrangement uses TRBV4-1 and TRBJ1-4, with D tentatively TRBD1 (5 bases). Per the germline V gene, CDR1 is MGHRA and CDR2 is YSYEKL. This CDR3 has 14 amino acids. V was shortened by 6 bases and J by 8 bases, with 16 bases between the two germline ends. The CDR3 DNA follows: TGCGCCAGCAGGCGCAGGGATTTGGAGGAAAAACTGTTTTTT. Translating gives CASRRRDLEEKLFF.

CDR3 loop: CASSPDTSYEQYF. In nucleotides, the CDR3 is TGTGCCAGCAGCCCAGACACCTCCTACGAGCAGTACTTC. The rearrangement uses TRBV7-9 and TRBJ2-7; no definite D call. Germline CDR1 SEHNR, CDR2 FQNEAQ (reference sequence). This CDR3 is built from 13 residues. Trimming pared 5 bases from V and 0 bases from J, leaving 8 bases between.

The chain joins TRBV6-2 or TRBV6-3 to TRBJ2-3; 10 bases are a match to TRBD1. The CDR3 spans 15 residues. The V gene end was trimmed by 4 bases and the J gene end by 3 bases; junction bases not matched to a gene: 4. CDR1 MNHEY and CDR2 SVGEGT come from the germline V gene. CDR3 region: CASSSKDRGTDTQYF. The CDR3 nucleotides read TGTGCCAGCAGTTCTAAGGACAGGGGGACAGATACGCAGTATTTT.

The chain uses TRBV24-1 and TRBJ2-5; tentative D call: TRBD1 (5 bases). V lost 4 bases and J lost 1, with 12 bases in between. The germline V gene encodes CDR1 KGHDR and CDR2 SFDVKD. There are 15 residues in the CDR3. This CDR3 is CATSDATAFQETQYF. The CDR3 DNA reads TGTGCCACCAGTGACGCGACAGCTTTCCAAGAGACCCAGTACTTC.

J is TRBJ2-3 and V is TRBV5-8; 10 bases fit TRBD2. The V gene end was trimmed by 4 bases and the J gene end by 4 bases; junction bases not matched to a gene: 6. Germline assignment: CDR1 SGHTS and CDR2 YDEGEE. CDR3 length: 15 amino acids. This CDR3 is CASSVLAGVADTQYF. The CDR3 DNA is TGTGCCAGCAGCGTCCTAGCGGGAGTGGCAGATACGCAGTATTTT.

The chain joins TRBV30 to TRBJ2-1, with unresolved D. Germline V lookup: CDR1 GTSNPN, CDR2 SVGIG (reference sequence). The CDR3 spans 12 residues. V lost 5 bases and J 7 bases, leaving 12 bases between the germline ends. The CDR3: CAWETGTNEQFF. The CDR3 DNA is TGTGCCTGGGAGACGGGTACAAATGAGCAGTTCTTC.

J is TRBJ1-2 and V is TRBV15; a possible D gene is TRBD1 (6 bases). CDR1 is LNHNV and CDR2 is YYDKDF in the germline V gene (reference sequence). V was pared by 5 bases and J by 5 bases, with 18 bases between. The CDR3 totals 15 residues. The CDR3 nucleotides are TGTGCCACCAGCGTACGCCGACAGGCCGCGTATGGCTACACCTTC. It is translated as CATSVRRQAAYGYTF.

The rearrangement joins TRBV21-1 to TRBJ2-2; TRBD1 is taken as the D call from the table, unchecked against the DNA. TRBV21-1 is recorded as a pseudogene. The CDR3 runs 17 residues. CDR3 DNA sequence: TGTGCCAGCAGCGCCATGCCGGGACAGGGGCGGACCGGGGAGCTGTTTTTT. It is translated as CASSAMPGQGRTGELFF.

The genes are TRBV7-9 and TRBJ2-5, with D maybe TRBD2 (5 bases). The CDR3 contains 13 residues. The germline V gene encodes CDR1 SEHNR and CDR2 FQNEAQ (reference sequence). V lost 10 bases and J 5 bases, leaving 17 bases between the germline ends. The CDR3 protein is CATKPGIGETQYF. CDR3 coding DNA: TGTGCCACCAAACCCGGGATTGGGGAGACCCAGTACTTC.

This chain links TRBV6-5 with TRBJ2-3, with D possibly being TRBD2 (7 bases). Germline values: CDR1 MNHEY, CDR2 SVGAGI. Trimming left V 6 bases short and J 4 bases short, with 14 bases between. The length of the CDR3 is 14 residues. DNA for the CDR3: TGTGCCAGCAGGCTAGGGGGGGACCCAGATACGCAGTATTTT. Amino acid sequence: CASRLGGDPDTQYF.

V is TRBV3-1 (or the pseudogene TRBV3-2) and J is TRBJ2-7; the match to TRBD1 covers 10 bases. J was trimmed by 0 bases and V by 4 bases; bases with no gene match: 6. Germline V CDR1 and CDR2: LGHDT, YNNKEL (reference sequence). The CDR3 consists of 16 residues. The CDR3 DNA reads TGTGCCAGCAGCCTTCGGGGGACAGGGGTCTCCTACGAGCAGTACTTC. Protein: CASSLRGTGVSYEQYF.

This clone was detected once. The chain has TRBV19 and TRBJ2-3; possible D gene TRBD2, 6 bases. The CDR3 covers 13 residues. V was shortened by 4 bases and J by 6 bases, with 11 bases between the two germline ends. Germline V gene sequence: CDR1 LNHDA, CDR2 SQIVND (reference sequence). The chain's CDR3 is CASSSGKRDTQYF. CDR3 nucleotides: TGTGCCAGTAGTAGCGGGAAGAGGGATACGCAGTATTTT.

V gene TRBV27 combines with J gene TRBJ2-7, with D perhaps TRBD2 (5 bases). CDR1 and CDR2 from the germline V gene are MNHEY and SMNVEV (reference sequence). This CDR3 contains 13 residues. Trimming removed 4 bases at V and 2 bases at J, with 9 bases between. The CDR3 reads CASSSGSPYEQYF. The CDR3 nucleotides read TGTGCCAGCAGTTCGGGATCACCCTACGAGCAGTACTTC.

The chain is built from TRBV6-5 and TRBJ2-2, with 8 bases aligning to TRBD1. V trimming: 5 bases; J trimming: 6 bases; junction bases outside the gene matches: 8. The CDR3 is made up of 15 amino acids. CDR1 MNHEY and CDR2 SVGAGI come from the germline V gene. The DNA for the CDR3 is TGTGCCAGCAGTCCCCGGCAGGGGGCGTCCGGGGAGCTGTTTTTT. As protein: CASSPRQGASGELFF.

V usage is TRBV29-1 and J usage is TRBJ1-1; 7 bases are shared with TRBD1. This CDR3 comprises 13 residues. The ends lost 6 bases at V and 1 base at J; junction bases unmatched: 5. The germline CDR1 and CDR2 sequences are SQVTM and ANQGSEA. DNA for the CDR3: TGCAGCGTAGCCGGGACAGAGAACACTGAAGCTTTCTTT. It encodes CSVAGTENTEAFF.

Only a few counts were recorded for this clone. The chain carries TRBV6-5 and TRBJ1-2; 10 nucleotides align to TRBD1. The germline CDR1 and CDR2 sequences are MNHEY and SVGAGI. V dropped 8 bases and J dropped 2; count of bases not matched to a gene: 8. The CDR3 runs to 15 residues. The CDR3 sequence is CASRLPGQGNYGYTF. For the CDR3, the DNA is TGTGCCAGCCGGCTACCGGGACAGGGGAACTATGGCTACACCTTC.

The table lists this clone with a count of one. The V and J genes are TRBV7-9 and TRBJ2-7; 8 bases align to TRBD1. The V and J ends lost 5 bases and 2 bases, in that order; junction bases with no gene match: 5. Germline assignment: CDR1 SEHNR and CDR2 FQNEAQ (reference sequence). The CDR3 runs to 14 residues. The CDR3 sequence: CASSGDRFPYEQYF. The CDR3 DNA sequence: TGTGCCAGCAGCGGGGACAGGTTTCCCTACGAGCAGTACTTC.

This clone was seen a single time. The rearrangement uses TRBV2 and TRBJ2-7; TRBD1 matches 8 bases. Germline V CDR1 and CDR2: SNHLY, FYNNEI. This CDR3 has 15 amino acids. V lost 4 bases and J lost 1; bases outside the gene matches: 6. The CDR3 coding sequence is TGTGCCAGCAGTGGTCAGGGGGCGGTTTCCTACGAGCAGTACTTC. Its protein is CASSGQGAVSYEQYF.